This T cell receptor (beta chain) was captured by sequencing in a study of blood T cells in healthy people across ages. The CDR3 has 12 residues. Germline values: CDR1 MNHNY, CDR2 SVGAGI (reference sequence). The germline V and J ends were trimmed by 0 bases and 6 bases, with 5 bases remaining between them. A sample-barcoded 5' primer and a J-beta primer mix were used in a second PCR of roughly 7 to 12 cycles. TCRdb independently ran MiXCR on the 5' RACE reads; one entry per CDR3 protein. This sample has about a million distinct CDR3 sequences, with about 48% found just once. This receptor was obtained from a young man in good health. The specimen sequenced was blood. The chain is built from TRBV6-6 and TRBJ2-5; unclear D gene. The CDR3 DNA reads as TGTGCCAGCAGTTACTCCCTCCAGACCCAGTACTTC. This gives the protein CASSYSLQTQYF.